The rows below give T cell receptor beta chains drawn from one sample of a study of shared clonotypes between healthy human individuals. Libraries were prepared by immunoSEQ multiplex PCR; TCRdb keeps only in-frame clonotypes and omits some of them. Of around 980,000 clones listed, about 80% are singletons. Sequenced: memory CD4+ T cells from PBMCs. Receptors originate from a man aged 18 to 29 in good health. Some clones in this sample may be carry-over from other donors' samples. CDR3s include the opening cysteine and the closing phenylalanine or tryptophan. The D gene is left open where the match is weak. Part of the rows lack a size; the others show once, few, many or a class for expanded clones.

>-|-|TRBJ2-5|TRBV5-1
CASSLDPSGETQYF
TGCGCCAGCAGCTTGGATCCCAGCGGAGAGACCCAGTACTTC
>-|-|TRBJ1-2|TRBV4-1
CASSQPTEGGYTF
TGCGCCAGCAGCCAGCCGACAGAGGGGGGCTACACCTTC
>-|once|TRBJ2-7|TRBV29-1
CSVRGRHASYEQYF
TGCAGCGTTCGTGGGAGGCACGCCTCCTACGAGCAGTACTTC
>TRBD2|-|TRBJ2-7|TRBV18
CASSPLGTSGSPGEQYF
TGTGCCAGCTCACCCTTGGGGACTAGCGGGAGTCCCGGGGAGCAGTACTTC
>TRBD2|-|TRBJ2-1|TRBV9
CASSVAVTSGINEQFF
TGTGCCAGCAGCGTAGCCGTGACTAGCGGGATCAATGAGCAGTTCTTC
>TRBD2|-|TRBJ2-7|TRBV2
CASSDGLAGDWYEQYF
TGTGCCAGCAGTGATGGACTAGCGGGAGATTGGTACGAGCAGTACTTC
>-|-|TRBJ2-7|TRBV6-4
CANNPAQYF
TGTGCCAACAACCCCGCGCAGTACTTC
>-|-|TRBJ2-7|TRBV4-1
CASSTGGRDRSYEQYF
TGCGCCAGCAGCACGGGGGGCAGGGACCGCAGCTACGAGCAGTACTTC
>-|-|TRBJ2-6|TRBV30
CAWNGGPLSGANVLTF
TGTGCCTGGAACGGGGGGCCCCTCTCTGGGGCCAACGTCCTGACTTTC
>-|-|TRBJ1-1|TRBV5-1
CASSLEQGGFPRAEAFF
TGCGCCAGCAGCTTGGAACAGGGCGGGTTTCCGCGGGCTGAAGCTTTCTTT
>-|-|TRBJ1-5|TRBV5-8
CASSLVLGYQPQHF
TGTGCCAGCAGCTTGGTATTGGGGTATCAGCCCCAGCATTTT
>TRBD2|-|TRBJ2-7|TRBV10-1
CASSEGLAGFEQYF
TGCGCCAGCAGTGAGGGACTAGCGGGATTCGAGCAGTACTTC
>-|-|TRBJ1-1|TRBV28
CASSVPGTEYLNTEAFF
TGTGCCAGCAGTGTCCCCGGGACGGAATACTTGAACACTGAAGCTTTCTTT
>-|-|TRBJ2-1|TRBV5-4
CASSFLTAASYNEQFF
TGTGCCAGCAGCTTTCTGACCGCCGCCTCCTACAATGAGCAGTTCTTC
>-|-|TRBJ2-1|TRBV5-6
CASSPGGGAGEQFF
TGTGCCAGCAGCCCCGGGGGAGGAGCGGGTGAGCAGTTCTTC
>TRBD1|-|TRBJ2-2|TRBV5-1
CASSPQGAAGELFF
TGCGCCAGCAGCCCACAGGGGGCCGCCGGGGAGCTGTTTTTT
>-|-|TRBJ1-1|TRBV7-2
CASSLGFEGTEAFF
TGTGCCAGCAGCTTAGGTTTTGAAGGGACTGAAGCTTTCTTT
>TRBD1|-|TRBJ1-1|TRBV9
CASSRWDSFMNTEAFF
TGTGCCAGCAGCAGATGGGACAGCTTCATGAACACTGAAGCTTTCTTT